One and the same sample provided the 28 T cell receptor beta chains below, sequenced in a study of T cells in Graves' hyperthyroidism and ophthalmopathy. Amplified TCR beta CDR3 regions came from RNA transcripts. First-round RT-PCR with HTBI primers amplified the TCR CDR3 region. TCRdb reprocessed the multiplex PCR reads with MiXCR, giving one entry per CDR3 protein. The sample has some 350,000 distinct CDR3 sequences, 19% seen once. The sequenced sample consisted of blood. The receptors derive from a woman aged 18-29 years with Graves' hyperthyroidism.

In this sample, this clonotype turned up many times. The chain employs TRBV10-3 and TRBJ1-3, with unresolved D. The CDR3 is 17 residues long. The germline V gene has CDR1 ENHRY and CDR2 SYGVKD. Trimming pared 10 bases from V and 4 bases from J, leaving 26 bases between. The CDR3 region is CATRAFRTAGDGNTIYF. The CDR3 nucleotides are TGTGCCACCCGCGCTTTTAGGACGGCTGGCGACGGAAACACCATATATTTT.

In its sample, this clonotype was seen many times. The chain has TRBV12-3 or TRBV12-4 and TRBJ1-2, with D perhaps matching TRBD1 (5 bases). Trimming cost V 1 base and J 4 bases, with 7 bases left between them. The CDR3 extends over 13 amino acids. CDR3 in amino acids: CASSLGQSYGYTF. The CDR3 DNA is TGTGCCAGCAGTTTAGGACAGTCCTATGGCTACACCTTC.

This clonotype showed up just a few times. This chain uses TRBV3-1 with TRBJ1-2; no reliable D call. This CDR3 has 11 amino acids. V lost 6 bases and J 8 bases, leaving 10 bases between the germline ends. CDR1 LGHDT and CDR2 YNNKEL come from the germline V gene (reference sequence). The CDR3 loop reads CASSRESGYTF. CDR3 DNA: TGTGCCAGCAGTCGGGAATCGGGCTACACCTTC.

This clonotype occurred many times. The rearrangement links TRBV12-3 or TRBV12-4 to TRBJ1-4, with a possible D match to TRBD1 (5 bases). The CDR3 sequence is 12 residues long. V shed 8 bases and J shed 6 bases, with 10 bases lying between them. In DNA form, the CDR3 reads TGTGCCAGCCAGGGTCTGTATGAAAAACTGTTTTTT. Protein: CASQGLYEKLFF.

This clonotype has at least ten counts. This chain links TRBV11-2 with TRBJ1-2, with D perhaps matching TRBD1 (6 bases). Trimming stripped 4 bases from V and 7 bases from J, with 19 bases between. CDR3 size: 15 residues. CDR1 and CDR2 (germline): SGHAT, FQNNGV. Written as DNA, the CDR3 is TGTGCCAGCAGCTCTGGTGATTGGGGGCAGGGTGGCTACACCTTC. This translates into CASSSGDWGQGGYTF.

The chain uses TRBV6-1 and TRBJ2-2; 10 bases are a match to TRBD2. With 8 bases clipped from V and 3 bases from J, the junction kept 12 bases outside the gene matches. In germline, CDR1 is MNHNS, CDR2 SASEGT. The CDR3 loop spans 17 amino acids. This CDR3 is CASGSGGALGDTGELFF. The DNA for the CDR3 is TGTGCCAGCGGCAGCGGGGGGGCCTTGGGGGACACCGGGGAGCTGTTTTTT.

This chain uses TRBV5-1 with TRBJ2-7, with a possible D match to TRBD1 (6 bases). V shed 7 bases and J shed 0 bases, with 11 bases lying between them. This CDR3 has 13 residues. Germline CDR1 and CDR2: SGHRS and YFSETQ. This CDR3 is CASGRDTSYEQYF. CDR3 nucleotide sequence: TGCGCCAGCGGTCGGGACACCTCCTACGAGCAGTACTTC.

This clonotype was detected many times. The CDR3 coding sequence is TGTGCCAGTAGTAACCAAATCAGGTTGAACACTGAAGCTTTCTTT. Its translation: CASSNQIRLNTEAFF. The rearrangement joins TRBV19 to TRBJ1-1, with D uncertain. CDR3 length: 15 residues. In germline, CDR1 is LNHDA, CDR2 SQIVND (reference sequence). The V gene lost 4 bases and the J gene lost 0 bases, with 12 bases spanning the gap. Full variable domain (rest looked up from reference TRBV19 and TRBJ1-1): DGGITQSPKYLFRKEGQNVTLSCEQNLNHDAMYWYRQDPGQGLRLIYYSQIVNDFQKGDIAEGYSVSREKKESFPLTVTSAQKNPTAFYLCASSNQIRLNTEAFFGQGTRLTVV.

This clonotype has ten or more counts. For the CDR3, the DNA is TGTGCCAGCTTAGCGGGCTATGGCTACACCTTC. Protein sequence: CASLAGYGYTF. V usage is TRBV6-1 and J usage is TRBJ1-2, with unresolved D. Looked up from germline, CDR1 is MNHNS and CDR2 is SASEGT. Trimming pared 8 bases from V and 4 bases from J, leaving 8 bases between. CDR3 length: 11 residues.

The table lists this clonotype with many counts. The chain carries TRBV12-3 or TRBV12-4 and TRBJ2-5; tentatively, D is TRBD1 (5 bases). The V gene lost 7 bases and the J gene lost 2 bases, with 17 bases spanning the gap. The CDR3 is 15 residues long. CDR3 in DNA: TGTGCCAGCATTTCAGACGGACAATATCAAGAGACCCAGTACTTC. This gives the protein CASISDGQYQETQYF.

The sample holds many counts of this clonotype. V usage is TRBV6-5 and J usage is TRBJ2-3, with D unresolved. This CDR3 is 12 amino acids long. Trimming removed 2 bases at V and 7 bases at J, with 7 bases between. CDR1 is MNHEY and CDR2 is SVGAGI in the germline V gene. In DNA form, the CDR3 reads TGTGCCAGCAGTTACCCTGCGAATACGCAGTATTTT. It translates to CASSYPANTQYF.

This clonotype was counted many times. This CDR3 reads CAWRMGGGQTYEQYF. The CDR3 coding sequence is TGTGCCTGGAGAATGGGCGGGGGGCAAACCTACGAGCAGTACTTC. This sequence joins TRBV30 and TRBJ2-7; 8 nucleotides line up with TRBD2. CDR3 length: 15 amino acids. The trim removed 3 bases at V and 2 bases at J, leaving 9 bases unmatched. Germline CDR1 reads GTSNPN; CDR2 reads SVGIG (reference sequence).

Details on this clonotype: One end of the junction does not line up with germline, which may come from a read error. The chain employs TRBV6-5 and TRBJ1-1; D might be TRBD1 (5 bases). Looked up from germline, CDR1 is MNHEY and CDR2 is SVGAGI. The CDR3 sequence is 16 residues long. CDR3 in amino acids: CASSYSGGHQSEGACF. As DNA, the CDR3 is TGTGCCAGCAGTTACTCGGGCGGACACCAATCGGAAGGAGCTTGCTTT.

At least ten counts were recorded for this clonotype. This rearrangement joins TRBV7-8 to TRBJ1-1, with TRBD1 matching 7 bases. The CDR3 is 12 residues long. Trimming took 4 bases from V and 5 from J; bases not matched to a gene: 1. From germline, CDR1 is SGHVS and CDR2 FQNEAQ. The CDR3: CASSSGQTEAFF. Written as DNA, the CDR3 is TGTGCCAGCAGCTCGGGACAGACTGAAGCTTTCTTT.

This clonotype was observed many times. This chain links TRBV6-1 with TRBJ1-5; TRBD1 aligns across 7 bases. The ends lost 6 bases at V and 2 bases at J; junction bases unmatched: 7. The CDR3 contains 15 residues. Germline V lookup: CDR1 MNHNS, CDR2 SASEGT. The CDR3 loop is CASSTGVAGNQPQHF. The CDR3 DNA reads TGTGCCAGCAGCACAGGGGTCGCAGGCAATCAGCCCCAGCATTTT.

Comments on this clonotype: Germline and junction disagree at one end, which may indicate a read error. The V gene is TRBV7-2, the J gene TRBJ1-5; D perhaps matches TRBD1 (5 bases). CDR3 length equals 14 residues. Per the germline V gene, CDR1 is SGHTA and CDR2 is FQGNSA. CDR3 in DNA: TGTGCCAGCAGCCGAGGGACTTCCCATCAGCCCCTGCATTTT. Protein: CASSRGTSHQPLHF. The complete variable domain, with remaining parts taken from reference TRBV7-2 and TRBJ1-5, reads GAGVSQSPSNKVTEKGKDVELRCDPISGHTALYWYRQSLGQGLEFLIYFQGNSAPDKSGLPSDRFSAERTGGSVSTLTIQRTQQEDSAVYLCASSRGTSHQPLHFGDGTRLSIL.

The rearrangement joins TRBV18 to TRBJ1-1; no definite D call. V dropped 0 bases and J dropped 4 bases, with 12 bases sitting between them. The CDR3 covers 15 residues. In germline, CDR1 is KGHSH, CDR2 LQKENI. The CDR3, as DNA: TGTGCCAGCTCACCACCCCTCCAGGACGGCACTGAAGCTTTCTTT. Its protein product is CASSPPLQDGTEAFF.

The genes are TRBV6-1 and TRBJ2-7; no clear D gene. Germline V gives CDR1 MNHNS, CDR2 SASEGT. Trimming shortened V by 0 bases and J by 5 bases, and 11 bases separated the two germline ends. The CDR3 is made up of 14 amino acids. The CDR3 region is CASSEAVDLNEQYF. As DNA, the CDR3 is TGTGCCAGCAGTGAAGCGGTCGACTTAAACGAGCAGTACTTC.

This clonotype was detected many times. V is TRBV2 and J is TRBJ2-5; no firm D call. The CDR3 runs to 13 residues. CDR1 is SNHLY and CDR2 is FYNNEI in the germline V gene. The V end was cut by 7 bases, the J end by 5 bases, with 14 bases between. The CDR3 sequence: CASTERRHETQYF. The CDR3 DNA reads TGTGCCAGCACCGAACGGCGGCATGAGACCCAGTACTTC.

This clonotype showed up many times. V gene TRBV5-1 combines with J gene TRBJ2-7; D not certain. Trimming removed 2 bases from V and 6 bases from J, with 15 bases in between. Germline CDR1 reads SGHRS; CDR2 reads YFSETQ. The CDR3 extends over 14 amino acids. This CDR3 is CASSFEAPRREQYF. CDR3 in DNA: TGCGCCAGCAGCTTTGAAGCACCGCGGCGCGAGCAGTACTTC.

This clonotype was counted ten times or more. J is TRBJ2-2 and V is TRBV20-1, with 10 nucleotides matching TRBD2. Trimming cost V 3 bases and J 1 base; bases outside gene matches: 8. Germline assignment: CDR1 DFQATT and CDR2 SNEGSKA (reference sequence). CDR3 size: 17 residues. As DNA, the CDR3 is TGCAGTGCTAGTGTAGCGGGGGGCCAATTGAACACCGGGGAGCTGTTTTTT. It yields the protein CSASVAGGQLNTGELFF.

This clonotype was found a few times. The chain couples TRBV5-1 to TRBJ2-4, with D tentatively TRBD1 (5 bases). Trimming left V 4 bases short and J 0 bases short, with 17 bases between. The CDR3 length is 17 residues. Germline V gene data show CDR1 as SGHRS and CDR2 as YFSETQ. CDR3 in DNA: TGCGCCAGCAGCCCCGAGACAGCCAACCTAGCCAAAAACATTCAGTACTTC. Translation gives CASSPETANLAKNIQYF.

The rearrangement links TRBV19 to TRBJ1-2; D gene ambiguous. The CDR3 contains 13 residues. Germline CDR1 is LNHDA and CDR2 is SQIVND (reference sequence). Deletions cut 3 bases from V and 8 bases from J, with 13 bases between. CDR3 bases: TGTGCCAGTAGTATTTTACAAGGCCAAGGCTACACCTTC. Protein product: CASSILQGQGYTF.

This chain joins TRBV12-3 or TRBV12-4 and TRBJ1-5; D remains ambiguous. V was cut by 1 base and J by 3 bases, with 31 bases left in between. The CDR3 loop spans 22 amino acids. The CDR3 loop reads CASSLGWLNDLELRMVNQPQHF. CDR3 DNA: TGTGCCAGCAGTTTAGGTTGGCTTAACGATCTCGAGCTCAGAATGGTCAATCAGCCCCAGCATTTT.

Concerning this clonotype itself: A much larger clone lies one base from this, so it may be a read error. The chain carries TRBV5-1 and TRBJ2-7; 9 bases fit TRBD1. Germline V gene data show CDR1 as SGHRS and CDR2 as YFSETQ. The CDR3 loop spans 15 amino acids. This CDR3 reads CASTAGGQGIYDQYF. CDR3 in DNA: TGCGCCAGCACGGCAGGGGGACAGGGTATCTACGATCAGTACTTC.

This clonotype was found many times. The gene calls are TRBV7-2 and TRBJ2-5; D might be TRBD2 (6 bases). The ends were cut back, 5 bases at V and 3 bases at J, with 13 bases in the middle. From germline, CDR1 is SGHTA and CDR2 FQGNSA. The CDR3 is 14 amino acids. The CDR3, as DNA: TGTGCCAGCAGCCTCGATGGGGGGAAAGAGACCCAGTACTTC. It specifies CASSLDGGKETQYF.

At least ten counts were recorded for this clonotype. The chain recombines TRBV11-2 with TRBJ2-5; D uncertain. The CDR3 has 15 residues. The V gene's germline CDR1 is SGHAT and CDR2 FQNNGV. V was pared by 0 bases and J by 0 bases, with 8 bases between. The CDR3 protein is CASSLEPRYQETQYF. CDR3 nucleotides: TGTGCCAGCAGCTTAGAGCCCAGATACCAAGAGACCCAGTACTTC.

Concerning this clonotype: A clone one base away is much larger, so this may be a read error. V and J are TRBV2 and TRBJ2-2, with 9 bases fitting TRBD2. The germline V gene encodes CDR1 SNHLY and CDR2 FYNNEI. The CDR3 runs 12 residues. CDR3 sequence reads: CARKRGAGELCF. CDR3 in DNA: TGTGCCAGAAAGCGGGGGGCCGGGGAGCTGTGTTTT.